This record looks at one TCR beta chain sequence and its context. Its antigen is undetermined. The data were obtained in a study of cytomegalovirus exposure and HLA in healthy donors. Study context: The roughly 110 validation repertoires were reported in a later analysis to have been generated on the same platform as the roughly 680 first-cohort repertoires.

Study outcomes and limitations: Roughly 170 TCR beta chains were listed as cytomegalovirus-associated.

With 3 bases removed from V and 4 bases from J, the gap between germline ends came to 6 bases. The CDR3 length is 12 residues. CDR1 is SGHVS, CDR2 FNYEAQ, per germline. These donors were members of the 120-subject validation cohort, a group separate from the roughly 670-subject first cohort. The data were produced by immunoSEQ multiplex PCR, yet TCRdb's version contains in-frame clones alone and is incomplete. The sample holds roughly 180,000 clones, around 86% seen once. Sequenced input: PBMCs. V usage is TRBV7-6 and J usage is TRBJ2-5; no reliable D call. The source of this sequence is a man aged 25 to 40 in good health and CMV-seropositive. Written as DNA, the CDR3 is TGTGCCAGCAGCTTCCGAAGAGAGACCCAGTACTTC. Its protein product is CASSFRRETQYF.